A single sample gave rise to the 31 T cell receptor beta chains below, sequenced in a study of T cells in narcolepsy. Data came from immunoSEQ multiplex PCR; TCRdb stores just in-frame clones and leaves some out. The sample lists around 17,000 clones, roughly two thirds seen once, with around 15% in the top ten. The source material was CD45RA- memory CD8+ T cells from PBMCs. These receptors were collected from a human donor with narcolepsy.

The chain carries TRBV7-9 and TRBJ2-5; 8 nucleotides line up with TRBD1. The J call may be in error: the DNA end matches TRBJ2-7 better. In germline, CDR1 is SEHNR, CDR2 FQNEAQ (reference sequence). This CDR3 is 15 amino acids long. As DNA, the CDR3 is TGTGCCAGCAGCGGTGGGACAGGCCAAGTCTACGAGCAGTACTTC. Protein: CASSGGTGQVYEQYF.

The CDR3 reads CASSLFPTGRYNEQFF. Here the CDR3 DNA reads TGTGCCAGCAGTTTATTCCCGACAGGGAGATACAATGAGCAGTTCTTC. This rearrangement joins TRBV27 to TRBJ2-1, with 7 bases lining up with TRBD1. V lost 1 base and J lost 4; bases outside the gene matches: 7. The CDR3 is 16 amino acids. Germline V lookup: CDR1 MNHEY, CDR2 SMNVEV (reference sequence).

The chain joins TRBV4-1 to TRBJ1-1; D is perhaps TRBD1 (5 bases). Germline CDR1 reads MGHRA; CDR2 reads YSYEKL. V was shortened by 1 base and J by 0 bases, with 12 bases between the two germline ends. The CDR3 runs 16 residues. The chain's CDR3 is CASSQGGGWVNTEAFF. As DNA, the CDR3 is TGCGCCAGCAGCCAAGGGGGCGGATGGGTGAACACTGAAGCTTTCTTT.

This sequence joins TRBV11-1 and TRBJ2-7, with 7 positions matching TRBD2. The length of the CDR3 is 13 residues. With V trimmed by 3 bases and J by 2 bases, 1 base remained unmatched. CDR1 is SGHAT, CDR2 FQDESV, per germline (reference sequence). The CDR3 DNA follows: TGTGCCAGCAGCTTGACTAGCACCTACGAGCAGTACTTC. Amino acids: CASSLTSTYEQYF.

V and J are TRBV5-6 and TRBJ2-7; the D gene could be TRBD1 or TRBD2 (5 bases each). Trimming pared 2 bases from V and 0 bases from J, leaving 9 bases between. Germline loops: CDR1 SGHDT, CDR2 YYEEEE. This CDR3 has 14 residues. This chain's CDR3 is CASSFWGTSYEQYF. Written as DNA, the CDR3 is TGTGCCAGCAGCTTTTGGGGGACCTCCTACGAGCAGTACTTC.

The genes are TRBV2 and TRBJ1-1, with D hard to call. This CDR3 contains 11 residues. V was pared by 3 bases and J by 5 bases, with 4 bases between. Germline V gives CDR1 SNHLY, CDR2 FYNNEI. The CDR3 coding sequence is TGTGCCAGCAGTGAGGGAACTGAAGCTTTCTTT. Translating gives CASSEGTEAFF.

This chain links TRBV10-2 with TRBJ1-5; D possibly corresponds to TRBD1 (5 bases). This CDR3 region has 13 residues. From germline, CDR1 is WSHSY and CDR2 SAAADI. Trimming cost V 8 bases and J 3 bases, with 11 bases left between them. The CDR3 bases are TGCGCCAGCGGGACGGGGGACAATCAGCCCCAGCATTTT. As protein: CASGTGDNQPQHF.

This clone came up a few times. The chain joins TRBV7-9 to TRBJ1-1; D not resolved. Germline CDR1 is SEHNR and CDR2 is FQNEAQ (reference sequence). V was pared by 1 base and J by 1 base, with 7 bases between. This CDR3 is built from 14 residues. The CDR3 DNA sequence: TGTGCCAGCAGCTTAGGGGGTTGGAACACTGAAGCTTTCTTT. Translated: CASSLGGWNTEAFF.

Here the CDR3 reads CASSFTRTVNYGYTF. The CDR3 DNA sequence: TGTGCCAGCAGCTTCACCCGGACAGTCAACTATGGCTACACCTTC. This chain links TRBV7-9 with TRBJ1-2; perhaps TRBD1 as D (6 bases). Germline V CDR1 and CDR2: SEHNR, FQNEAQ (reference sequence). V lost 3 bases and J lost 2, with 13 bases in between. This CDR3 has 15 amino acids.

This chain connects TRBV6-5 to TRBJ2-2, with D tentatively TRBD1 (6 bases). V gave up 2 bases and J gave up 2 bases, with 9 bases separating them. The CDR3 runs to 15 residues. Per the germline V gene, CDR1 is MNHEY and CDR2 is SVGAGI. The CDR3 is CASSYGTLNTGELFF. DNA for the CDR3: TGTGCCAGCAGTTACGGGACACTTAACACCGGGGAGCTGTTTTTT.

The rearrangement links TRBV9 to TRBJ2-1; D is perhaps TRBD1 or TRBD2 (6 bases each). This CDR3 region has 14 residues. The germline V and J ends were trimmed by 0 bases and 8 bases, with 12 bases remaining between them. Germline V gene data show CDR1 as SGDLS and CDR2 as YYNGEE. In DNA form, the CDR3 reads TGTGCCAGCAGCGTAGTCGGGGGCCGGGATGAGCAGTTCTTC. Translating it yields CASSVVGGRDEQFF.

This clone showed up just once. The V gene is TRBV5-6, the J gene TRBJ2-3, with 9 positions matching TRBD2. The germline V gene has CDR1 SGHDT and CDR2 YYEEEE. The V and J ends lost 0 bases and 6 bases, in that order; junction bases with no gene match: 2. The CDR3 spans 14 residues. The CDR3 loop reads CASSLGTSGDTQYF. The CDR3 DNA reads TGTGCCAGCAGCTTGGGAACTAGCGGGGATACGCAGTATTTT. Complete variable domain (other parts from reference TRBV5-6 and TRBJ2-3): DAGVTQSPTHLIKTRGQQVTLRCSPKSGHDTVSWYQQALGQGPQFIFQYYEEEERQRGNFPDRFSGHQFPNYSSELNVNALLLGDSALYLCASSLGTSGDTQYFGPGTRLTVL.

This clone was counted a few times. The CDR3: CASSPGTSAYEQFF. CDR3 coding DNA: TGTGCCAGCAGTCCCGGGACTAGCGCTTATGAGCAGTTCTTC. The V and J genes are TRBV2 and TRBJ2-1, with 10 bases matching TRBD2. Germline values: CDR1 SNHLY, CDR2 FYNNEI. J gave up 8 bases and V 5 bases, and 6 bases lay outside the gene matches. The CDR3 is made up of 14 amino acids.

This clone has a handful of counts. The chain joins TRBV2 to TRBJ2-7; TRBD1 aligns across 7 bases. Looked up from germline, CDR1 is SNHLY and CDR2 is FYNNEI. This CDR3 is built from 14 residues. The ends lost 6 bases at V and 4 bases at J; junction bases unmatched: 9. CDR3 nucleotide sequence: TGTGCCAGCAGCGAGTTGACAGGGACGTACGAGCAGTACTTC. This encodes CASSELTGTYEQYF.

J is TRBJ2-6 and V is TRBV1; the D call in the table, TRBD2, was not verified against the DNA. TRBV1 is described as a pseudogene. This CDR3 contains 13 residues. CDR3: CTSRECRANVLTF. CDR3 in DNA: TGCACCAGCAGGGAGTGTCGGGCCAACGTCCTGACTTTC.

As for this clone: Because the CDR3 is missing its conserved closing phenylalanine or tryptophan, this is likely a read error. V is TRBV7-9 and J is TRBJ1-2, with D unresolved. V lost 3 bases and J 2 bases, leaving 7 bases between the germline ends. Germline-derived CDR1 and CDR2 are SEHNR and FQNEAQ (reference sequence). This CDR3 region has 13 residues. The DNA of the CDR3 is TGTGCCAGCAGCTTGGACGGGAACTATGGCTACACCTCC. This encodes CASSLDGNYGYTS.

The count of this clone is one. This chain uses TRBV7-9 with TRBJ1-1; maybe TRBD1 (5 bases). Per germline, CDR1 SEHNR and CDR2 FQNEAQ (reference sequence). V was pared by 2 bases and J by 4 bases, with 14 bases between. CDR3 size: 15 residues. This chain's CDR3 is CASSLSEGLGTEAFF. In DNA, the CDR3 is TGTGCCAGCAGCTTATCTGAGGGGTTGGGCACTGAAGCTTTCTTT.

CDR3 bases: TGTGCCAGCAGTTTATCACAGGGACTTTATGGCTACACCTTC. Protein sequence: CASSLSQGLYGYTF. The chain joins TRBV28 to TRBJ1-2, with D maybe TRBD1 (6 bases). Germline V gives CDR1 MDHEN, CDR2 SYDVKM. V was trimmed by 1 base and J by 5 bases, leaving 11 bases between them. This CDR3 has 14 amino acids.

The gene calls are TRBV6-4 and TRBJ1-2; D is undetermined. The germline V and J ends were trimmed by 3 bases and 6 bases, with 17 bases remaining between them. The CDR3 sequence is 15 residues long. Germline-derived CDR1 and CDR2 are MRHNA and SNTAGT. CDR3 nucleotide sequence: TGTGCCAGCAGTGAGACTTCAGGTCGCACCCATGGCTACACCTTC. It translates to CASSETSGRTHGYTF.

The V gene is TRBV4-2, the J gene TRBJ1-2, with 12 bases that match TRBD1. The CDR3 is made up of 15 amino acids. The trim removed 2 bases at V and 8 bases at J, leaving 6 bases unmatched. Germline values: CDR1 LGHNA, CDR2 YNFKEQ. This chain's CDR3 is CASSQNWDRGLGYTF. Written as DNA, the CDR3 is TGTGCCAGCAGCCAAAACTGGGACAGGGGGCTCGGCTACACCTTC.

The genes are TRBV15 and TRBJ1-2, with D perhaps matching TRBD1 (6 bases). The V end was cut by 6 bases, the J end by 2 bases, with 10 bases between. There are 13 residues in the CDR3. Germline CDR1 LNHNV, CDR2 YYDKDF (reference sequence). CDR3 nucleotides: TGTGCCACCAGGGACAGAGCCAACTATGGCTACACCTTC. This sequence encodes CATRDRANYGYTF.

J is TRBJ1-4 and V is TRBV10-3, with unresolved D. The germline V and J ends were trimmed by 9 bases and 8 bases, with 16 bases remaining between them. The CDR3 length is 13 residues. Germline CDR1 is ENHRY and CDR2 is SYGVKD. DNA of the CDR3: TGTGCCATTAGCGGAGACCACAGAGAAAAACTGTTTTTT. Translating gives CAISGDHREKLFF.

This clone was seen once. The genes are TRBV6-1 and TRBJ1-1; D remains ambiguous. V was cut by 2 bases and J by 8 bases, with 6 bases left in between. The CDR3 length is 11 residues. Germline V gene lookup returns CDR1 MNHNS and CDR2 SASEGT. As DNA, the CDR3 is TGTGCCAGCAGTGAAATGGTGGAAGCTTTCTTT. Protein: CASSEMVEAFF.

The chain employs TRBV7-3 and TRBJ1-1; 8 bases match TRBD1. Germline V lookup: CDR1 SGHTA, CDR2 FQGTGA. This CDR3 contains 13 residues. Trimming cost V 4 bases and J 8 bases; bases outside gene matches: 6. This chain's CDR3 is CASSSADRDEAFF. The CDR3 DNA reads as TGTGCCAGCAGCTCGGCGGACAGGGACGAAGCTTTCTTT.

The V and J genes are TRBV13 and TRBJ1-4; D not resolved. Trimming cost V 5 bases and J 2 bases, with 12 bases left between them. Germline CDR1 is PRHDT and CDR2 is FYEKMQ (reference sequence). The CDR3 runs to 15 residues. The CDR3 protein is CASSLTPSTNEKLFF. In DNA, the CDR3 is TGTGCCAGCAGCCTTACCCCTAGTACTAATGAAAAACTGTTTTTT.

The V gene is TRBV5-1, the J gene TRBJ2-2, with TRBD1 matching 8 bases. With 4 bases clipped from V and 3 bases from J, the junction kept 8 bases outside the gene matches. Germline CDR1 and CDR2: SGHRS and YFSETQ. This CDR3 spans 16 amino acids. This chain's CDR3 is CASSPRQGAYTGELFF. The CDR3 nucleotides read TGCGCCAGCAGCCCCCGGCAGGGGGCTTACACCGGGGAGCTGTTTTTT. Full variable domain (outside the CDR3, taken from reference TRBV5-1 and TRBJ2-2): KAGVTQTPRYLIKTRGQQVTLSCSPISGHRSVSWYQQTPGQGLQFLFEYFSETQRNKGNFPGRFSGRQFSNSRSEMNVSTLELGDSALYLCASSPRQGAYTGELFFGEGSRLTVL.

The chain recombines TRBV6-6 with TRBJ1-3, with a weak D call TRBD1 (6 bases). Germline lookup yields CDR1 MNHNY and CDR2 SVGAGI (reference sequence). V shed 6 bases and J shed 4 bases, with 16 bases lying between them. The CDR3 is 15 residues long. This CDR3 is CASSPWGGRGNTIYF. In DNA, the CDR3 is TGTGCCAGCAGCCCCTGGGGGGGGCGCGGAAACACCATATATTTT.

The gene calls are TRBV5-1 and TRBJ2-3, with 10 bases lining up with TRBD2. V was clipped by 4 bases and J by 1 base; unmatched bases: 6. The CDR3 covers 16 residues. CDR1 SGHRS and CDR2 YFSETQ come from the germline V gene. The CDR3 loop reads CASSLALAGGTDTQYF. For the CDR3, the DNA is TGCGCCAGCAGCCTCGCTCTAGCGGGGGGCACAGATACGCAGTATTTT. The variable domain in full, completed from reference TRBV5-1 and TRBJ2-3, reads KAGVTQTPRYLIKTRGQQVTLSCSPISGHRSVSWYQQTPGQGLQFLFEYFSETQRNKGNFPGRFSGRQFSNSRSEMNVSTLELGDSALYLCASSLALAGGTDTQYFGPGTRLTVL.

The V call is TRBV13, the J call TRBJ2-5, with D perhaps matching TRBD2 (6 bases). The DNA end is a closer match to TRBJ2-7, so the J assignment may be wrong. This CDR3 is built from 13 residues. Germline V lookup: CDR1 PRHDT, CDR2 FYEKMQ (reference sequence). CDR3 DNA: TGTGCCAGCAGTGGGGGGATTACCTACGAGCAGTACTTC. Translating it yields CASSGGITYEQYF.

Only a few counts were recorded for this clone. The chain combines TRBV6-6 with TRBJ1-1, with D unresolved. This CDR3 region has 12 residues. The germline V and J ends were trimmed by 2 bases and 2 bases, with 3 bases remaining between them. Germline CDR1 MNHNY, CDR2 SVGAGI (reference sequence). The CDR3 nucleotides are TGTGCCAGCAGTTACGCTAACACTGAAGCTTTCTTT. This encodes CASSYANTEAFF.

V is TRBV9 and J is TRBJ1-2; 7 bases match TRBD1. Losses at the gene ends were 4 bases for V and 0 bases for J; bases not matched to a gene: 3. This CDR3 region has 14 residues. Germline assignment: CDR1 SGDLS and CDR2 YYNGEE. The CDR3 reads CASSLGTANYGYTF. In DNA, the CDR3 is TGTGCCAGCAGCCTCGGGACAGCTAACTATGGCTACACCTTC.